Given below is one T cell receptor (beta chain) in context. Its antigen is currently unknown. Time point defined: blood 2 weeks post-SBRT. Noted treatment: 15 Gy SBRT to primary tumor, nephrectomy 4 weeks later. The sample is drawn from a study of radiation and T cells in renal cell carcinoma. This table comes from immunoSEQ multiplex PCR, and its TCRdb copy is limited to in-frame clones, with some not included. The table has roughly 150,000 clones, 87% seen once. The CDR3 has 12 amino acids. Germline assignment: CDR1 MNHNY and CDR2 SVGAGI (reference sequence). V was pared by 9 bases and J by 0 bases, with 8 bases between. Findings and limits, study-wide: Top tumor clonotypes rose in blood 2 weeks post-radiation, then contracted.

This sample comprised blood, obtained from a patient whose treatment included radiotherapy and nephrectomy. This receptor was obtained from a woman aged 45-65 years with renal cell carcinoma. The chain links TRBV6-6 to TRBJ1-1; D uncertain. CDR3 in DNA: TGTGCCAGTTCAGCGGTGAACACTGAAGCTTTCTTT. Residues: CASSAVNTEAFF.